The 15 T cell receptor beta chains listed next were all sequenced from one sample in a study of technical replicates of blood from several donors. Repertoires were generated with immunoSEQ multiplex PCR, while TCRdb's copy carries only in-frame clones and drops some. The table records 65,000 to 95,000 clones, 95% to 98% of them present only once. The sequencing input was T cells isolated from PBMCs. The receptors here all came from a human donor in good health.

The sample holds one count of this clone. The V call is TRBV29-1, the J call TRBJ2-5; TRBD2 matches 7 bases. After removal of 3 bases from V and 4 bases from J, the junction contained 2 bases not matched to a gene. The CDR3 covers 12 residues. CDR1 and CDR2 (germline): SQVTM, ANQGSEA. Here the CDR3 reads CSVEIAGETQYF. CDR3 coding DNA: TGCAGCGTTGAGATAGCGGGAGAGACCCAGTACTTC.

This rearrangement joins TRBV6-1 to TRBJ2-5; TRBD2 might be the D (5 bases). The V gene's germline CDR1 is MNHNS and CDR2 SASEGT. V lost 0 bases, J lost 7 bases, and 6 bases lay in between. This CDR3 spans 12 amino acids. In nucleotides, the CDR3 is TGTGCCAGCAGTGAAGCGGGAGTGACCCAGTACTTC. This codes for CASSEAGVTQYF.

This sequence joins TRBV27 and TRBJ2-1; 13 bases align to TRBD2. The ends lost 5 bases at V and 0 bases at J; junction bases unmatched: 10. The CDR3 length is 19 residues. Germline CDR1 reads MNHEY; CDR2 reads SMNVEV (reference sequence). As DNA, the CDR3 is TGTGCCAGCAGTGCGGGACTAGCGGGGTTCCGAAGCTCCTACAATGAGCAGTTCTTC. It codes for CASSAGLAGFRSSYNEQFF.

The V and J genes are TRBV7-2 and TRBJ2-2; possible D gene TRBD1, 5 bases. The V end lost 8 bases, the J end lost 1 base, and 8 bases lay between the germline ends. CDR1 is SGHTA, CDR2 FQGNSA, per germline. The CDR3 runs to 13 residues. CDR3 DNA: TGTGCCAGCGCAACAGGGAACACCGGGGAGCTGTTTTTT. Residues: CASATGNTGELFF.

The rearrangement joins TRBV5-4 to TRBJ2-5; maybe TRBD2 (5 bases). Germline lookup yields CDR1 SGHNT and CDR2 YYREEE (reference sequence). This CDR3 is 15 amino acids long. The V gene lost 3 bases and the J gene lost 5 bases, with 17 bases spanning the gap. The CDR3 sequence is CASSSTGLGEETQYF. The CDR3 nucleotides are TGTGCCAGCAGCTCGACGGGTCTGGGAGAGGAGACCCAGTACTTC.

V and J are TRBV7-8 and TRBJ2-1, with 7 bases fitting TRBD2. V dropped 5 bases and J dropped 7; count of bases not matched to a gene: 8. Per germline, CDR1 SGHVS and CDR2 FQNEAQ. This CDR3 has 14 amino acids. The chain's CDR3 is CASSPRGSWNEQFF. The DNA for the CDR3 is TGTGCCAGCAGCCCGCGGGGGAGCTGGAATGAGCAGTTCTTC.

This clone has only one observation. The chain recombines TRBV2 with TRBJ1-5; 8 bases map to TRBD1. V shed 6 bases and J 6 bases; nucleotides not matched to a gene: 7. Germline V gives CDR1 SNHLY, CDR2 FYNNEI. The CDR3 is 14 amino acids. CDR3 in amino acids: CASRRTGNGQPQHF. DNA of the CDR3: TGTGCCAGCAGGAGGACAGGGAACGGTCAGCCCCAGCATTTT.

This chain uses TRBV5-6 with TRBJ2-7; D is possibly TRBD2 (5 bases). The germline gives CDR1 SGHDT, CDR2 YYEEEE. This CDR3 region has 13 residues. V lost 2 bases and J 3 bases, leaving 9 bases between the germline ends. CDR3 coding DNA: TGTGCCAGCAGCTTCATGGGAGTCTACGAGCAGTACTTC. Translation gives CASSFMGVYEQYF.

This chain connects TRBV29-1 to TRBJ2-2, with D possibly TRBD2 on 6 matching bases. The V gene's germline CDR1 is SQVTM and CDR2 ANQGSEA. The CDR3 sequence is 14 residues long. Trimming took 2 bases from V and 6 from J, leaving 13 bases between them. CDR3 bases: TGCAGCGTTGAACCAGGGAGGCTTTCCGGGGAGCTGTTTTTT. Translating gives CSVEPGRLSGELFF.

The chain recombines TRBV25-1 with TRBJ1-1; 7 nucleotides line up with TRBD1. The CDR3 length is 15 residues. Germline CDR1 and CDR2: MGHDK and SYGVNS. Losses at the gene ends were 5 bases for V and 1 base for J; bases not matched to a gene: 7. The CDR3, as DNA: TGTGCCAGCAGTACACCGACAGGGAGGAACACTGAAGCTTTCTTT. This translates into CASSTPTGRNTEAFF.

The chain recombines TRBV7-2 with TRBJ1-5; 7 bases are a match to TRBD1. Germline CDR1 SGHTA, CDR2 FQGNSA. V lost 7 bases, J lost 0 bases, and 9 bases stayed unmatched. The CDR3 loop spans 16 amino acids. As DNA, the CDR3 is TGTGCCAGCACCGGGGACAGCTATTATAGCAATCAGCCCCAGCATTTT. Amino acid sequence: CASTGDSYYSNQPQHF.

This clone was seen only once. The chain is built from TRBV5-4 and TRBJ1-2, with TRBD1 matching 7 bases. Germline loops: CDR1 SGHNT, CDR2 YYREEE (reference sequence). After removal of 2 bases from V and 5 bases from J, the junction contained 9 bases not matched to a gene. The CDR3 consists of 15 residues. The CDR3 sequence is CASSLRTGESYGYTF. The CDR3 nucleotides are TGTGCCAGCAGCTTAAGAACAGGGGAATCATATGGCTACACCTTC.

A single count supports this clone. The chain is built from TRBV5-8 and TRBJ1-2; a possible D gene is TRBD1 (5 bases). Between the trimmed V and J ends, which lost 2 bases and 5 bases, there was a span of 19 bases. Germline V lookup: CDR1 SGHTS, CDR2 YDEGEE. The CDR3 spans 16 residues. CDR3 in amino acids: CASSFPLTALLYGYTF. The CDR3 region has the DNA TGTGCCAGCAGCTTCCCGTTGACAGCACTCCTATATGGCTACACCTTC.

The chain uses TRBV2 and TRBJ1-2, with 7 bases aligning to TRBD1. The CDR3 consists of 15 residues. Germline CDR1 and CDR2: SNHLY and FYNNEI. V trimming: 7 bases; J trimming: 6 bases; junction bases outside the gene matches: 14. CDR3 in amino acids: CASTPSRGTRDGYTF. The CDR3 bases are TGTGCCAGCACCCCCTCCAGGGGGACTCGGGATGGCTACACCTTC. Filled out from reference TRBV2 and TRBJ1-2, the complete variable domain reads EPEVTQTPSHQVTQMGQEVILRCVPISNHLYFYWYRQILGQKVEFLVSFYNNEISEKSEIFDDQFSVERPDGSNFTLKIRSTKLEDSAMYFCASTPSRGTRDGYTFGSGTRLTVV.

This chain joins TRBV27 and TRBJ2-1; 9 bases align to TRBD1. Germline-derived CDR1 and CDR2 are MNHEY and SMNVEV (reference sequence). This CDR3 region has 15 residues. V was pared by 5 bases and J by 5 bases, with 7 bases of the junction left unmatched. The CDR3 here is CASSIQGTGHNEQFF. The CDR3 DNA reads as TGTGCCAGCAGTATACAGGGGACAGGGCACAATGAGCAGTTCTTC.